The present T cell receptor beta chain was sequenced within a study of blood T cells in healthy people across ages (dated by TCRdb to 2013 to 2016). The study in broad terms: In model experiments, template switching captured about one uniquely barcoded TCR beta cDNA molecule for every two T cells. Age-related changes in TCR beta repertoire diversity were measured in the study by deep sequencing normalized with unique cDNA molecular identifiers. The donors were split into four age groups: young (average around 15 years), middle-aged (over 35), aged (around 67) and long-lived (over 75). Donors of different ages were randomly distributed across sequencing lanes to avoid experimental bias. For two donors (one aged 18 to 29 and one aged 80 or older), the study analyzed two additional independent replicas of 1 million unique cDNA reads from the same blood draw. Results the study describes overall, beyond this receptor: The long-lived group showed more naive CD4+ T cells, fewer expanded clones and increased TCR diversity than the aged group, suggesting age selection. The CMV infection status of donors was not known, potentially confounding age-related changes in expanded clonotypes. Total diversity estimates from one million sequenced T cells were considered lower bounds and underestimates. As age increased, observed TCR beta diversity per million T cells dropped in a roughly linear way, and a significant reduction was already evident by age 40. Observed TCR beta diversity correlated strongly with the percentage of naive T cells measured by flow cytometry. Bulk unsorted PBMC profiling prevented conclusive comparison of naive and antigen-experienced compartments.

In regard to this clonotype: Its antigen remains unidentified. No base quality values were provided; no much bigger clone lies one nucleotide off.

The CDR3 runs 13 amino acids, cysteine and phenylalanine included. The retained sequence is limited to the CDR3, 39 bases, with the frame set at the first base. Reading the germline V gene (reference sequence) gives CDR1 MNHEY and CDR2 SMNVEV. The library was produced with 5' RACE. This sample was sequenced with an Illumina HiSeq 2500. A second PCR of roughly 7 to 11 cycles was performed with a sample-barcoded 5' primer and a J-beta primer mix. A template-switch 5' adaptor carrying 12 random nucleotides introduced a unique molecular identifier onto each TCR beta cDNA molecule. Each sample yielded at least 2.5 million CDR3-containing paired-end reads. All of the RNA was converted into first-strand cDNA using the Mint cDNA synthesis kit, with a TRBC-specific oligonucleotide serving as the primer. Following uracil-DNA glycosylase treatment, a first 18-cycle PCR with universal primers M1SS and BC2_uni_R was performed on all cDNA. The authors' analysis ran thus. For normalization, 1 million high-quality reads were randomly selected from each sample, with every read carrying a distinct molecular identifier. Instead of being binned into consensus sequences, reads that shared molecular identifiers were thrown out. MiTCR, set to a Q25 quality threshold and the strictest error-elimination algorithm, was used for CDR3 identification, clonotype clustering and error correction. Lower-bound total TCR beta diversity was estimated with a nonparametric unseen species model using Euler transformation. The raw public data were reprocessed by TCRdb itself: fastp quality trimming at Q25, MiXCR clonotype calling, in-frame beta chains only. Here each entry gathers all rows of one CDR3 protein and keeps the most common genes and DNA. The authors' filters were not applied to this entry. The sample yields about 900,000 distinct CDR3 sequences; around 62% were counted once. 28% of the sample is in the top ten clones.

Donors were a few dozen systemically healthy Caucasian individuals from Russia aged roughly 6 to 90 years. Each donor gave 8 to 10 milliliters of peripheral blood, collected into EDTA-treated Vacutainer tubes. Ficoll-Paque density-gradient centrifugation was used to isolate PBMCs, with at least 7 million obtained per sample. Trizol reagent was used to extract total RNA from the PBMCs, yielding at least 5.5 micrograms per sample. Naive CD45RAhigh/CD27high T cell percentages were measured by flow cytometry on a PBMC aliquot from every donor. The receptor chain draws on TRBV27 and TRBJ2-4, with no D gene named confidently. The better agreement between TRBJ2-7 and the DNA end casts doubt on the J call. This receptor was obtained from a man in his thirties or forties in good health. The specimen was blood. The sequence in DNA is TGTGCCAGCAGGGACGGACGGAGCTACGAGCAGTACTTC. This sequence encodes CASRDGRSYEQYF.